The 5 T cell receptor beta chains presented below share a single source sample, sequenced in a study of human T cells and chemical hapten exposure. Described time point: pre-sensitization, week 0. Indicated treatment: therapeutic diphenylcyclopropenone sensitization with weekly scalp DPC. MiXCR was run by TCRdb on the RACE reads, yielding one entry per CDR3 protein. The data show some 38,000 distinct CDR3 sequences, with 6% to 9.5% seen just once and about 1.2% held by the top ten. The material sequenced was whole blood, taken in connection with sensitization to the hapten diphenylcyclopropenone (DPC). These receptor sequences come from a woman aged 45-59 years with alopecia areata. Some clones in this sample may be carry-over from other donors' samples.

This clonotype appeared a few times. V gene TRBV7-2 combines with J gene TRBJ2-5, with no clear D. This CDR3 has 12 residues. The germline V and J ends were trimmed by 5 bases and 1 base, with 5 bases remaining between them. From germline, CDR1 is SGHTA and CDR2 FQGNSA. This CDR3 reads CASSPAQETQYF. Here the CDR3 DNA reads TGTGCCAGCAGCCCCGCCCAAGAGACCCAGTACTTC. Filled out from reference TRBV7-2 and TRBJ2-5, the complete variable domain reads GAGVSQSPSNKVTEKGKDVELRCDPISGHTALYWYRQSLGQGLEFLIYFQGNSAPDKSGLPSDRFSAERTGGSVSTLTIQRTQQEDSAVYLCASSPAQETQYFGPGTRLLVL.

This clonotype was recorded at least ten times. The V call is TRBV4-1, the J call TRBJ1-6; D is unresolved. The CDR3 is made up of 14 amino acids. Per germline, CDR1 MGHRA and CDR2 YSYEKL. Trimming removed 4 bases from V and 9 bases from J, with 13 bases in between. The CDR3 protein is CASSPEAWGSPLHF. The CDR3 nucleotides read TGCGCCAGCAGCCCAGAGGCGTGGGGTTCACCCCTCCACTTT.

This clonotype was seen repeatedly, ten times or more. The chain joins TRBV29-1 to TRBJ1-1, with 9 bases fitting TRBD1. The CDR3 covers 13 residues. J gave up 7 bases and V 3 bases, and 6 bases lay outside the gene matches. Germline V gene data show CDR1 as SQVTM and CDR2 as ANQGSEA. CDR3 amino acids: CSVEGTGTFEAFF. CDR3 sequence (DNA): TGCAGCGTTGAGGGGACAGGGACCTTTGAAGCTTTCTTT.

Concerning this clonotype: A read error may explain this, as a much larger clone is one base away. The CDR3 does not close with the conserved phenylalanine or tryptophan, likely indicating a read error. V gene TRBV10-3 combines with J gene TRBJ2-3; 8 nucleotides line up with TRBD2. Germline V gene sequence: CDR1 ENHRY, CDR2 SYGVKD. The CDR3 is 14 amino acids. V gave up 5 bases and J gave up 1 base; unmatched junction bases: 2. The CDR3 sequence is CAISQTSGTDTQYL. DNA for the CDR3: TGTGCCATCAGTCAGACTAGCGGCACAGATACGCAGTATTTA.

About this clonotype itself: A much larger clonotype is one base distant, so this may be a read error. The V gene is TRBV2, the J gene TRBJ1-5; TRBD1 aligns across 8 bases. V lost 6 bases, J lost 10 bases, and 8 bases stayed unmatched. The CDR3 is 13 residues long. Looked up from germline, CDR1 is SNHLY and CDR2 is FYNNEI. CDR3 DNA sequence: TGTGCCAGCAGAGGACAGGGAACTCATCCCCAGCATTTT. This codes for CASRGQGTHPQHF.